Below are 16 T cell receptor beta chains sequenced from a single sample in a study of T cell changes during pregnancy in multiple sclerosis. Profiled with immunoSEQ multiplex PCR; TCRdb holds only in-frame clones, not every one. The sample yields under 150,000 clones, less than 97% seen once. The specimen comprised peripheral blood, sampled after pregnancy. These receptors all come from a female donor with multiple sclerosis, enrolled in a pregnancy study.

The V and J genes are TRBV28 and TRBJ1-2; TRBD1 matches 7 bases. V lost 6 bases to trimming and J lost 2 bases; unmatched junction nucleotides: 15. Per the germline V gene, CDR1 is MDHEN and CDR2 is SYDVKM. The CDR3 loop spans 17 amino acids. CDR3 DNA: TGTGCCAGCAGCTTTACAGGGGACCTCGGGTCGAACTATGGCTACACCTTC. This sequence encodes CASSFTGDLGSNYGYTF.

The CDR3 here is CASSSEAGELFF. DNA of the CDR3: TGTGCCAGCAGTTCCGAGGCCGGGGAGCTGTTTTTT. V usage is TRBV28 and J usage is TRBJ2-2; D unclear. Looked up from germline, CDR1 is MDHEN and CDR2 is SYDVKM. V lost 4 bases, J lost 6 bases, and 6 bases lay in between. This CDR3 has 12 residues.

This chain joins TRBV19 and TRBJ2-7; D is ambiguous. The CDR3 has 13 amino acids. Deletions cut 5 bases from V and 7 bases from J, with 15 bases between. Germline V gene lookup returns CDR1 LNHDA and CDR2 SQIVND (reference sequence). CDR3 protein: CASSASPLGEQYF. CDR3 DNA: TGTGCCAGTAGTGCGTCGCCTCTCGGTGAGCAGTACTTC. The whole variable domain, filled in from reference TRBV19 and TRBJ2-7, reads DGGITQSPKYLFRKEGQNVTLSCEQNLNHDAMYWYRQDPGQGLRLIYYSQIVNDFQKGDIAEGYSVSREKKESFPLTVTSAQKNPTAFYLCASSASPLGEQYFGPGTRLTVT.

The CDR3 coding sequence is TGTGCCACCAGCTCAGGGTACCACCAGCCCCAGCATTTT. Translated, it gives CATSSGYHQPQHF. The V and J genes are TRBV15 and TRBJ1-5; a weak D match, TRBD1 (5 bases). The V gene lost 5 bases and the J gene lost 7 bases, with 12 bases spanning the gap. Germline CDR1 reads LNHNV; CDR2 reads YYDKDF (reference sequence). The CDR3 sequence is 13 residues long. The whole variable domain, filled in from reference TRBV15 and TRBJ1-5, reads DAMVIQNPRYQVTQFGKPVTLSCSQTLNHNVMYWYQQKSSQAPKLLFHYYDKDFNNEADTPDNFQSRRPNTSFCFLDIRSPGLGDTAMYLCATSSGYHQPQHFGDGTRLSIL.

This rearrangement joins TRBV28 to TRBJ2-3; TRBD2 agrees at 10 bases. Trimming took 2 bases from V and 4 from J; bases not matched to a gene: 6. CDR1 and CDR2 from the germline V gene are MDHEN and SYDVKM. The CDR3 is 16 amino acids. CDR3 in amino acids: CASSLLAGEVADTQYF. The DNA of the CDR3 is TGTGCCAGCAGTTTACTAGCGGGAGAAGTAGCAGATACGCAGTATTTT.

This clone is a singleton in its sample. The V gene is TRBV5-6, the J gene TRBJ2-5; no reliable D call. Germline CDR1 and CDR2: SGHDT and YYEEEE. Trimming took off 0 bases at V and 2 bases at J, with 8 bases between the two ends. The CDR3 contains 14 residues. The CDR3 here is CASSLGPYQETQYF. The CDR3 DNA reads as TGTGCCAGCAGCTTGGGTCCCTATCAAGAGACCCAGTACTTC.

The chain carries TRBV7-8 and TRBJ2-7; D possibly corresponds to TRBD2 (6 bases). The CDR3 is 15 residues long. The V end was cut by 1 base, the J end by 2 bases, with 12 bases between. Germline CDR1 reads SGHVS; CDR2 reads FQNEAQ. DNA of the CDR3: TGTGCCAGCAGCTTAGTTGACGGACTACCCTACGAGCAGTACTTC. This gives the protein CASSLVDGLPYEQYF.

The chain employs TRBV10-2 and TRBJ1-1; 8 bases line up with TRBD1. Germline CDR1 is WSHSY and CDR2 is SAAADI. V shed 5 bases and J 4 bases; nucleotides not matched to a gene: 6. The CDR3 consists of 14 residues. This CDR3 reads CASSTIGTGTEAFF. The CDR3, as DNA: TGCGCCAGCAGTACAATAGGGACAGGCACTGAAGCTTTCTTT.

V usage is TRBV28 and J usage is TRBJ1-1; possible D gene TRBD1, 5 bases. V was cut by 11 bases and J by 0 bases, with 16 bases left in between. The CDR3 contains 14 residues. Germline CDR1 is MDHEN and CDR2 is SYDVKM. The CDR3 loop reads CAAGLWTLNTEAFF. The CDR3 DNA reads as TGTGCCGCGGGACTGTGGACCTTGAACACTGAAGCTTTCTTT.

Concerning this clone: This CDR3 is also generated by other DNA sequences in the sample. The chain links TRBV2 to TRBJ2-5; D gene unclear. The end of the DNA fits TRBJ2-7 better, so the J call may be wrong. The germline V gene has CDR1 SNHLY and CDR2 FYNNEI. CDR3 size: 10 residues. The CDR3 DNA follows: TGTGCCAGCAGTGGCTACGAGCAGTACTTC. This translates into CASSGYEQYF.

The CDR3: CASSVGSGTSYEQYF. The CDR3 bases are TGTGCCAGCAGCGTAGGCAGCGGGACCTCCTACGAGCAGTACTTC. The chain combines TRBV9 with TRBJ2-7; 7 nucleotides line up with TRBD2. Germline CDR1 is SGDLS and CDR2 is YYNGEE. The CDR3 loop spans 15 amino acids. Trimming at V came to 0 bases and at J to 0 bases, leaving 3 bases not matched to a gene.

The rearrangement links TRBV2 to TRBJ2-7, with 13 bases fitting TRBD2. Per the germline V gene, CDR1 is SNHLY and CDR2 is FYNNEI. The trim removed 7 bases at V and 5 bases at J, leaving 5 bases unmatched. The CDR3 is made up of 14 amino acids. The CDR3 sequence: CASMRTSGSDEQYF. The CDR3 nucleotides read TGTGCCAGCATGCGGACTAGCGGGAGCGACGAGCAGTACTTC.

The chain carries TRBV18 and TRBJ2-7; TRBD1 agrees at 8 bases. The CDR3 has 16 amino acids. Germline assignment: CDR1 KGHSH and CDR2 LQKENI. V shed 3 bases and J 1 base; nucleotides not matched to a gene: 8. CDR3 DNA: TGTGCCAGCTCACCTAAGGGACAGGTGAGTTCCTACGAGCAGTACTTC. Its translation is CASSPKGQVSSYEQYF.

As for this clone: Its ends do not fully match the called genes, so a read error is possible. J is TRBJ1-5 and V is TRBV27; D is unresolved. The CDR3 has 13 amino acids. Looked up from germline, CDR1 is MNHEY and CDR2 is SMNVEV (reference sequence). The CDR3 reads CASQPTRNQPQHF. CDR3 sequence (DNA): TGTGCCAGCCAACCGACAAGAAATCAACCCCAGCATTTT.

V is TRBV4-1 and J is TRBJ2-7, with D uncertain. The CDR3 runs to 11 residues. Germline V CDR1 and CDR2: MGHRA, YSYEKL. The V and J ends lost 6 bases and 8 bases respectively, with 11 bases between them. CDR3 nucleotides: TGCGCCAGCAGTCATCTAGGAAAGCAGTACTTC. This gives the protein CASSHLGKQYF.

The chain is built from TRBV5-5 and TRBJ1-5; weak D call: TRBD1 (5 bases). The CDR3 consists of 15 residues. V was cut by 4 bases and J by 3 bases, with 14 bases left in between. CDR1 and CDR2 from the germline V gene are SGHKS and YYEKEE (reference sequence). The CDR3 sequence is CASSNGGIYNQPQHF. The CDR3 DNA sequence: TGTGCCAGCAGCAACGGGGGGATCTACAATCAGCCCCAGCATTTT. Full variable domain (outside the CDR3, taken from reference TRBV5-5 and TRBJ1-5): DAGVTQSPTHLIKTRGQQVTLRCSPISGHKSVSWYQQVLGQGPQFIFQYYEKEERGRGNFPDRFSARQFPNYSSELNVNALLLGDSALYLCASSNGGIYNQPQHFGDGTRLSIL.